What follows describes a single TCR beta chain. As yet, its antigen is unknown. The entry originates in a study of early T cells in non-severe SARS-CoV-2 infection. About the research overall: Sequencing was performed on bulk RNA from unsorted whole blood, leaving chains unpaired. Study observations and caveats: Clonotype matching in VDJdb favored anti-spike CD8 responses and did not capture private and CD4 specificities.

The protocol attached unique molecular identifiers to individual cDNA molecules. TCRdb redid the calling of the 5' RACE reads with MiXCR, one entry per CDR3 protein. The sample yields fewer than 90,000 distinct CDR3 sequences, 11% to 15% seen once. The sample taken for sequencing was whole blood. This receptor was identified in an adult who was a healthcare worker with PCR-confirmed SARS-CoV-2 infection or an uninfected control (not recorded which).

The CDR3 region is CASSLTGTVQETQYF. In nucleotides, the CDR3 is TGTGCCAGCAGCTTAACCGGGACAGTACAAGAGACCCAGTACTTC. The J gene is TRBJ2-5, the V gene TRBV7-2; TRBD1 matches 7 bases. The CDR3 extends over 15 amino acids. The V and J ends lost 2 bases and 2 bases, in that order; junction bases with no gene match: 5. The V gene's germline CDR1 is SGHTA and CDR2 FQGNSA.